This note documents a single TCR beta chain sequence. This clonotype turned up a few times. Its target antigen remains unknown. No base qualities exist here, and no much larger clone lies one base off it. The CDR3 starts with the cysteine, ends with the phenylalanine, and has 14 residues. CDR3 DNA is the only sequence kept; it has 42 bases, read in frame from the first base. Compared with germline, V lacks 2 bases and J lacks 5 bases; bases without a gene match: 3. The germline V gene encodes CDR1 MNHEY and CDR2 SVGAGI. According to the study, the label for this sample's treatment or condition signals: allogeneic hematopoietic cell transplantation with graft depleted of TCRalphabeta T cells and CD19 B cells. Transplant recipients were children who received TCRalphabeta/CD19-depleted allogeneic hematopoietic cell grafts. Libraries were constructed by PCR. TCRdb lists the instrument as Illumina HiSeq 2500. TCR libraries were prepared with molecular barcoding, using unique molecular identifiers to normalize TCRbeta repertoire quantification. TCRdb passed the public sequencing reads through fastp at Q25 and MiXCR, retaining productive beta sequences. For every CDR3 protein sequence, its rows merge into one entry that carries the most common genes and DNA. This sample comprises a few hundred thousand distinct CDR3 sequences, approximately 24% of them detected only once. Roughly 5% of the sample is in the top ten clones.

The data were taken from a study of T-cell reconstitution after alpha-beta-depleted transplantation in children (dated by TCRdb to the mid-2010s). For the wider study: T-cell immune reconstitution after TCRalphabeta/CD19-depleted allogeneic hematopoietic cell transplantation in children was quantitatively tracked in the study by means of TCR repertoire profiling. Study-wide findings and limitations: The frequencies of hyperexpanded clones fell over the following months, and after one year, T-cell counts and TCRbeta diversity were mostly attributed to newly produced T cells. In some patients, the high TCRbeta diversity seen at day 60 was put down to recipient T cells and intrathymic progenitors that had survived conditioning. Apparently early alphabetaT-cell count recovery about two months after transplant reportedly relied on only several hundred rapidly expanded clones derived from non-depleted graft cells.

The sequencing used PBMCs, mostly from graft donor cells, collected 360 days after TCRalphabeta/CD19-depleted stem cell transplant. This TCR was sampled from a female patient aged 2 to 10 who had a stem cell transplant for congenital amegakaryocytic thrombocytopenia, so the T cells may come from the graft donor. This chain joins TRBV6-5 to TRBJ1-5; TRBD1 fits 7 bases in the junction. The CDR3 region reads CASSYLGQHQPQHF. In nucleotide form, the sequence is TGTGCCAGCAGTTACCTGGGACAGCATCAGCCCCAGCATTTT.